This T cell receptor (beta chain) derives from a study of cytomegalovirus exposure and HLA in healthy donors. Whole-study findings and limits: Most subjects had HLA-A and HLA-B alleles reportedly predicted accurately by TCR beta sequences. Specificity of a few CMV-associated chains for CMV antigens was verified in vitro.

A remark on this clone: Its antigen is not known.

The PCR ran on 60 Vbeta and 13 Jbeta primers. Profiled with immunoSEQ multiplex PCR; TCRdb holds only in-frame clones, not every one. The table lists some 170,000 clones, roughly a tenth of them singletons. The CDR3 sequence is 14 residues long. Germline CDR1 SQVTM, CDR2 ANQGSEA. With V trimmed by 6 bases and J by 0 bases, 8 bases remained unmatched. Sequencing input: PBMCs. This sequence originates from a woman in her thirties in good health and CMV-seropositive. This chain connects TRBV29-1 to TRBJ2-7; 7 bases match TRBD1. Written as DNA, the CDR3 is TGCAGCGTGTGGACAGGCGAATACTCCTACGAGCAGTACTTC. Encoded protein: CSVWTGEYSYEQYF.